This T cell receptor beta chain was observed in a study of blood T cell repertoires in COVID-19. Germline lookup yields CDR1 SGHTA and CDR2 FQGNSA. V lost 6 bases and J 0 bases, leaving 13 bases between the germline ends. The CDR3 extends over 15 amino acids. Study processing details: By means of reference gene primer amplification, nucleated cell counts were estimated. The assay was immunoSEQ multiplex PCR, and TCRdb's table has in-frame clones only and misses some. That table furnishes V, J and clone size, whereas the DNA furnished D and trimming. The data contain 360,000 or so clones, roughly nine tenths of them singletons.

The chain couples TRBV7-2 to TRBJ2-3; D might be TRBD2 (6 bases). The sequence derives from a woman in her 30s who had recovered from COVID-19. The sequenced sample was PBMCs or T cells enriched from blood (not recorded which). CDR3 coding DNA: TGTGCCAGCAGGCGTGGTGGGACTAGCACAGATACGCAGTATTTT. Its protein product is CASRRGGTSTDTQYF.